Listed below are T cell receptor beta chains from one sample, sequenced in a study of T cells in Graves' hyperthyroidism and ophthalmopathy. MiXCR was run by TCRdb on the multiplex PCR reads, yielding one entry per CDR3 protein. The table records hundreds of thousands of distinct CDR3 sequences, less than 30% of them present only once. The sample taken for sequencing was blood. The receptors here all came from a middle-aged man with Graves' hyperthyroidism that later progressed to Graves' ophthalmopathy. Each CDR3 is given with its conserved first and last residue. Fields, in order: J gene, clone size, V gene, D gene, CDR3 protein, CDR3 DNA. The D gene is left open where the match is weak. Clone size is stated in some rows and not others, as once, few, many or a class when expanded.

j_call: TRBJ2-4
clone_size: many
v_call: TRBV20-1
d_call: -
cdr3_aa: CSARSERDTSKNIQYF
cdr3_nt: TGCAGTGCTAGATCGGAACGGGACACCAGCAAAAACATTCAGTACTTC

j_call: TRBJ2-2
clone_size: many
v_call: TRBV7-6
d_call: TRBD2
cdr3_aa: CASSSRTSGDTGELFF
cdr3_nt: TGTGCCAGCAGCTCCCGGACTAGCGGGGATACCGGGGAGCTGTTTTTT

j_call: TRBJ1-5
clone_size: many
v_call: TRBV6-5
d_call: -
cdr3_aa: CASSYRQFQAPQHF
cdr3_nt: TGTGCCAGCAGTTATCGACAGTTCCAGGCGCCCCAGCATTTT

j_call: TRBJ2-5
clone_size: -
v_call: TRBV12-3/TRBV12-4
d_call: -
cdr3_aa: CASSSSTVSQGETQYF
cdr3_nt: TGTGCCAGCAGTTCCTCAACAGTGTCTCAAGGGGAGACCCAGTACTTC

j_call: TRBJ2-7
clone_size: many
v_call: TRBV29-1
d_call: -
cdr3_aa: CSVSTYHEQYF
cdr3_nt: TGCAGCGTGTCAACCTACCACGAGCAGTACTTC

j_call: TRBJ1-5
clone_size: many
v_call: TRBV24-1
d_call: -
cdr3_aa: CATSDPLSNQPQHF
cdr3_nt: TGTGCCACCAGTGATCCTCTTAGCAATCAGCCCCAGCATTTT

j_call: TRBJ2-5
clone_size: -
v_call: TRBV18
d_call: -
cdr3_aa: CASSPPSEAGETQYF
cdr3_nt: TGTGCCAGCTCACCACCCTCGGAGGCGGGAGAGACCCAGTACTTC

j_call: TRBJ2-7
clone_size: many
v_call: TRBV2
d_call: -
cdr3_aa: CASRESLGSYEQYF
cdr3_nt: TGTGCCAGCAGGGAGAGCTTAGGGTCCTACGAGCAGTACTTC

j_call: TRBJ1-5
clone_size: many
v_call: TRBV2
d_call: -
cdr3_aa: CASSEDLGGLGNQPQHF
cdr3_nt: TGTGCCAGCAGTGAGGACCTGGGGGGATTGGGCAATCAGCCCCAGCATTTT

j_call: TRBJ2-4
clone_size: many
v_call: TRBV28
d_call: TRBD2
cdr3_aa: CASNRLRASGSRDIQYF
cdr3_nt: TGTGCCAGCAATCGATTGAGGGCTAGCGGGAGTAGAGACATTCAGTACTTC

j_call: TRBJ1-2
clone_size: many
v_call: TRBV10-3
d_call: -
cdr3_aa: CAISEGATNYGYTF
cdr3_nt: TGTGCCATCAGTGAAGGGGCTACTAACTATGGCTACACCTTC

j_call: TRBJ1-1
clone_size: many
v_call: TRBV25-1
d_call: -
cdr3_aa: CASGGRQNTEAFF
cdr3_nt: TGTGCCAGCGGGGGACGTCAGAACACTGAAGCTTTCTTT

j_call: TRBJ1-2
clone_size: many
v_call: TRBV28
d_call: -
cdr3_aa: CASRGLPDGYTF
cdr3_nt: TGTGCCAGCCGGGGACTTCCGGACGGCTACACCTTC

j_call: TRBJ1-5
clone_size: -
v_call: TRBV18
d_call: TRBD1
cdr3_aa: CASSPGTGVNQPQHF
cdr3_nt: TGTGCCAGCTCACCCGGGACAGGGGTAAATCAGCCCCAGCATTTT

j_call: TRBJ2-5
clone_size: many
v_call: TRBV6-5
d_call: -
cdr3_aa: CASSPQGWETQYF
cdr3_nt: TGTGCCAGCAGCCCCCAGGGTTGGGAGACCCAGTACTTC

j_call: TRBJ1-3
clone_size: many
v_call: TRBV12-3/TRBV12-4
d_call: TRBD1
cdr3_aa: CASSSTGTVGNTIYF
cdr3_nt: TGTGCCAGCAGCTCCACCGGGACAGTTGGAAACACCATATATTTT